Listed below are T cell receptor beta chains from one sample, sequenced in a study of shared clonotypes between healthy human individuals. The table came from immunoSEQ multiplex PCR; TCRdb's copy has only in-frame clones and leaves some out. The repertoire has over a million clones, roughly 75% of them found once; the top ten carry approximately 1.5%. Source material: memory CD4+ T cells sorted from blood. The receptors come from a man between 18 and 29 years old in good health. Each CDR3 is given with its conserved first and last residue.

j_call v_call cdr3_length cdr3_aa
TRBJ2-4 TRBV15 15 CATSRDQGGKNIQYF
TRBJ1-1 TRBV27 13 CASSLERRLEAFF
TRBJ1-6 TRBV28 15 CASTGQGASRVALHF
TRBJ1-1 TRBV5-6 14 CASSSPGGATEAFF
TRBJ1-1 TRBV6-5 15 CASSSHGTGSFEAFF
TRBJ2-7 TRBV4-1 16 CASSQDRTSGIYEQYF
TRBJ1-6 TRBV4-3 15 CASSQDQTSLSPLHF
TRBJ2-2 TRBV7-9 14 CASSPGINTGELFF
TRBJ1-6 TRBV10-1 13 CASSPSQGSPLHF
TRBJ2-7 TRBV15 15 CATSRETGVTYEQYF
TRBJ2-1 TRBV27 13 CATSRILYNEQFF
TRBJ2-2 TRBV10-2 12 CASGTAGGELFF
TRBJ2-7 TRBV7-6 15 CASSPGTSGTYEQYF
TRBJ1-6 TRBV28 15 CASSPRDRDNSPLHF
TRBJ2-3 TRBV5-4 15 CASSNERDSTDTQYF
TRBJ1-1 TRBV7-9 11 CASSFRGEAFF
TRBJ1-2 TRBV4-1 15 CASSPNQGANYGYTF
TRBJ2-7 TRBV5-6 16 CASSQPPSVSSYEQYF
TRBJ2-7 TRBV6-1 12 CASSGSAYEQYF
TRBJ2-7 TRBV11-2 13 CASSGALWGEQYF
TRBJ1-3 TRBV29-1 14 CSAGDLSSGNTIYF
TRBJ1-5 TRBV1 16 CTSSQDLWRGDQPQHF
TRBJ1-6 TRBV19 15 CASSIRGSEYSPLHF
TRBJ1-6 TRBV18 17 CASSPQGRDKVNSPLHF
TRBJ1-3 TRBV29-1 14 CSVEATRAGNTIYF
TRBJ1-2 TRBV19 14 CASTRTGGDYGYTF
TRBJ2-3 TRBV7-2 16 CASSLPGTGKADTQYF
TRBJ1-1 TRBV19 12 CASGGPGTEAFF
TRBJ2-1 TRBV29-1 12 CSVEPDRGEQFF
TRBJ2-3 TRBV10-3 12 CAIRVSTDTQYF
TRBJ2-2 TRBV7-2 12 CASSLNGGELFF
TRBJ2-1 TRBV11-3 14 CASSFVAGSNEQFF
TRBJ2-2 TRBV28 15 CASGKGTGGSGELFF
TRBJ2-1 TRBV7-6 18 CASSPGTSGRGAYNEQFF
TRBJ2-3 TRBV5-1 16 CASNPTGGVMSDTQYF
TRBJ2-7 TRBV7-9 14 CASSSQLLADEQYF
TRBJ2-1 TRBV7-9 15 CASSLGAGAYNEQFF
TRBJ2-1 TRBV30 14 CAWNKAFSYNEQFF
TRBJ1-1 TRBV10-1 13 CASSESSVTEAFF
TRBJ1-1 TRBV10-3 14 CAVRGATENTEAFF
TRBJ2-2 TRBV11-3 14 CASSLEGPAGELFF
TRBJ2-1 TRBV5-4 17 CASSPTLAGSSYNEQFF